The 11 T cell receptor beta chains below were found in one sample sequenced in a study of graft-versus-host responses after intestinal transplantation. Clones were read by immunoSEQ multiplex PCR, and TCRdb kept only the in-frame ones, dropping some. The data contain approximately 1,200 clones, over 80% of them singletons. The specimen was PBMCs, collected 7 days after intestinal transplantation. Source of these receptors: a human patient who received an intestinal transplant, so some T cells may come from the graft donor.

The J gene is TRBJ2-2, the V gene TRBV7-9, with TRBD1 matching over 10 bases. Germline-derived CDR1 and CDR2 are SEHNR and FQNEAQ (reference sequence). The CDR3 consists of 15 residues. J lost 4 bases, V lost 5 bases, and 4 bases had no gene match. CDR3 sequence reads: CASSLGQGVTGELFF. The CDR3 bases are TGTGCCAGCAGCCTTGGACAGGGGGTCACCGGGGAGCTGTTTTTT.

This chain links TRBV7-9 with TRBJ2-5; D is perhaps TRBD2 (5 bases). V was pared by 2 bases and J by 3 bases, with 13 bases between. The CDR3 loop spans 15 amino acids. Germline CDR1 and CDR2: SEHNR and FQNEAQ (reference sequence). Written as DNA, the CDR3 is TGTGCCAGCAGCTTATCTCGGGAATGGGAAGAGACCCAGTACTTC. It specifies CASSLSREWEETQYF.

This sequence joins TRBV11-2 and TRBJ2-1; 8 bases match TRBD2. Losses at the gene ends were 1 base for V and 7 bases for J; bases not matched to a gene: 3. Germline loops: CDR1 SGHAT, CDR2 FQNNGV. CDR3 length: 14 residues. In DNA form, the CDR3 reads TGTGCCAGCAGCTTAGTCGGCGGGGGGAATGAGCAGTTCTTC. Amino acid sequence: CASSLVGGGNEQFF.

The CDR3 DNA is TGTGCCATCAGTGACAGGGGCACCGGGGAGCTGTTTTTT. This sequence encodes CAISDRGTGELFF. The chain is built from TRBV10-3 and TRBJ2-2; a weak D match, TRBD1 (6 bases). The CDR3 spans 13 residues. CDR1 is ENHRY and CDR2 is SYGVKD in the germline V gene. Trimming removed 3 bases from V and 4 bases from J, with 6 bases in between.

This chain joins TRBV19 and TRBJ1-1; TRBD1 agrees at 8 bases. Trimming cost V 6 bases and J 5 bases; bases outside gene matches: 26. From germline, CDR1 is LNHDA and CDR2 SQIVND (reference sequence). The length of the CDR3 is 20 residues. The CDR3 coding sequence is TGTGCCAGTAGCCGTATCGGGTGGTCGCTAAACAGGGGGGAGAGGACTGAAGCTTTCTTT. Translated: CASSRIGWSLNRGERTEAFF. Full variable domain (remainder filled in from reference TRBV19 and TRBJ1-1): DGGITQSPKYLFRKEGQNVTLSCEQNLNHDAMYWYRQDPGQGLRLIYYSQIVNDFQKGDIAEGYSVSREKKESFPLTVTSAQKNPTAFYLCASSRIGWSLNRGERTEAFFGQGTRLTVV.

Only one count was recorded for this clone. The chain joins TRBV10-1 to TRBJ2-2; 7 bases line up with TRBD1. V lost 7 bases to trimming and J lost 1 base; unmatched junction nucleotides: 6. This CDR3 region has 15 residues. Per germline, CDR1 WNHNN and CDR2 SYGVQD (reference sequence). The CDR3 sequence is CASTTDRMNTGELFF. The CDR3 DNA is TGCGCCAGCACTACGGACAGGATGAACACCGGGGAGCTGTTTTTT.

J is TRBJ2-7 and V is TRBV15; 8 bases agree with TRBD2. V dropped 0 bases and J dropped 4; count of bases not matched to a gene: 8. Germline CDR1 LNHNV, CDR2 YYDKDF (reference sequence). This CDR3 region has 16 residues. Here the CDR3 reads CATSRELGTSRYEQYF. In DNA, the CDR3 is TGTGCCACCAGCAGAGAGCTTGGGACTAGTCGTTACGAGCAGTACTTC.

V and J are TRBV27 and TRBJ2-5; D tentatively fits TRBD1 or TRBD2 (5 bases each). CDR3 length: 14 residues. Trimming left V 5 bases short and J 4 bases short, with 14 bases between. Germline CDR1 and CDR2: MNHEY and SMNVEV (reference sequence). The CDR3: CASSPRVRGETQYF. The CDR3 coding sequence is TGTGCCAGCAGTCCCCGGGTGAGGGGAGAGACCCAGTACTTC.

The J gene is TRBJ2-2, the V gene TRBV11-3; 7 bases match TRBD1. CDR3 length equals 16 residues. Looked up from germline, CDR1 is SGHNT and CDR2 is YENEEA. The junction had 10 bases not matched to a gene; V was cut back by 5 bases and J by 4 bases. The CDR3 spells CASSPPTGKGTGELFF. CDR3 bases: TGTGCCAGCAGCCCGCCGACAGGGAAGGGCACCGGGGAGCTGTTTTTT.

V is TRBV5-4 and J is TRBJ1-2, with TRBD1 matching over 9 bases. Trimming cost V 5 bases and J 2 bases; bases outside gene matches: 4. Germline CDR1 is SGHNT and CDR2 is YYREEE (reference sequence). The CDR3 sequence is 14 residues long. The CDR3: CASRGQGYNYGYTF. CDR3 nucleotides: TGTGCCAGCAGGGGACAGGGCTACAACTATGGCTACACCTTC. The whole variable domain, remainder taken from reference TRBV5-4 and TRBJ1-2, is ETGVTQSPTHLIKTRGQQVTLRCSSQSGHNTVSWYQQALGQGPQFIFQYYREEENGRGNFPPRFSGLQFPNYSSELNVNALELDDSALYLCASRGQGYNYGYTFGSGTRLTVV.

V and J are TRBV4-2 and TRBJ2-3; D unclear. CDR1 and CDR2 from the germline V gene are LGHNA and YNFKEQ. This CDR3 is built from 15 residues. Deletions cut 0 bases from V and 2 bases from J, with 9 bases between. The CDR3 bases are TGTGCCAGCAGCCAAGATCGAGAGTACACAGATACGCAGTATTTT. Translation gives CASSQDREYTDTQYF.